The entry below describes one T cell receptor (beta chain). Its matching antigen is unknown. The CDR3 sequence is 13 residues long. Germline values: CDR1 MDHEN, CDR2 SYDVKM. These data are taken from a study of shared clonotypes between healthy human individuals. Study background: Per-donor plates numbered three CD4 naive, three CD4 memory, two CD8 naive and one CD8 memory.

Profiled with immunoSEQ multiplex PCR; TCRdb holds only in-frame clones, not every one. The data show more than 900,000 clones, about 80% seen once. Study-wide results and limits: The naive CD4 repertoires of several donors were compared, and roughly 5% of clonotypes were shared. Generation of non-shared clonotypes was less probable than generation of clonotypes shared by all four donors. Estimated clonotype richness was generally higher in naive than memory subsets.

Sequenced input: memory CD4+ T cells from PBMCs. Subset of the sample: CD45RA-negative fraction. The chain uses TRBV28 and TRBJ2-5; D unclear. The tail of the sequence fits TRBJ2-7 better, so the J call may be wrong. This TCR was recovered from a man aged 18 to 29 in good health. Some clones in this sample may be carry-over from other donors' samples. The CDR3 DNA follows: TGTGCCAGGTCGAACTTAAGCTCCTACGAGCAGTACTTC. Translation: CARSNLSSYEQYF.